The sequence of this T cell receptor beta chain was determined in a study of shared clonotypes between healthy human individuals. Study background: A couple of women and three men aged 18 to 49 made up the donors. Overall study findings and caveats: Among the subsets, naive ones generally showed larger estimated richness than memory ones.

This was a deep-level run. The protocol was immunoSEQ multiplex PCR, while the TCRdb copy is restricted to in-frame clones and leaves out a portion. The repertoire holds millions of clones, with around 95% as singletons. Concerning this clone: Its antigen is not identified.

Germline lookup yields CDR1 SGHTA and CDR2 FQGNSA. This CDR3 is built from 14 residues. The V gene lost 4 bases and the J gene lost 1 base, with 10 bases spanning the gap. The sequenced sample consisted of naive CD4+ T cells sorted from blood. The subset denotes: CD45RA+ positively selected. The sequence was collected from a man between 18 and 29 years old in good health. The genes are TRBV7-2 and TRBJ1-2, with a weak D call TRBD1 (6 bases). The CDR3 region has the DNA TGTGCCAGCAGCTCTGACAGGCTTAACTATGGCTACACCTTC. Translated: CASSSDRLNYGYTF.